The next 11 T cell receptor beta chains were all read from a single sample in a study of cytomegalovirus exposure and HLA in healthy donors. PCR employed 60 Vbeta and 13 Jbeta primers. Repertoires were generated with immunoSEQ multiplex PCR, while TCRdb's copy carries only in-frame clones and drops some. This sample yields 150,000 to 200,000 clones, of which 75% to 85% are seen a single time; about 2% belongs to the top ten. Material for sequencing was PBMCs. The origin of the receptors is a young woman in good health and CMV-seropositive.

The CDR3 DNA sequence: TGTGCCACTACTATTAATCCAGGGGGCATTGGAAACACCATATATTTT. It codes for CATTINPGGIGNTIYF. The chain links TRBV10-3 to TRBJ1-3; 8 nucleotides match TRBD1. Germline V CDR1 and CDR2: ENHRY, SYGVKD. V trimming: 10 bases; J trimming: 3 bases; junction bases outside the gene matches: 14. CDR3 size: 16 residues.

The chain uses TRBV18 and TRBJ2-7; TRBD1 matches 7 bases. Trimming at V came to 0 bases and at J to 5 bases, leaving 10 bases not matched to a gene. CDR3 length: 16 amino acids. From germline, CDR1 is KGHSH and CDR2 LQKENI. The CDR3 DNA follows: TGTGCCAGCTCACCACCGAATAGGGGGCTCGTCCACGAGCAGTACTTC. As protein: CASSPPNRGLVHEQYF.

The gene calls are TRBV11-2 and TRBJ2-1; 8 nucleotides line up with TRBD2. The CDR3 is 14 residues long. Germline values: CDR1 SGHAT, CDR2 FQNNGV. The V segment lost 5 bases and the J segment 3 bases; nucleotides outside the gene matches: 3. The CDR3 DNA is TGTGCCAGCAGCCTGAGCGGGGGCTACAATGAGCAGTTCTTC. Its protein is CASSLSGGYNEQFF.

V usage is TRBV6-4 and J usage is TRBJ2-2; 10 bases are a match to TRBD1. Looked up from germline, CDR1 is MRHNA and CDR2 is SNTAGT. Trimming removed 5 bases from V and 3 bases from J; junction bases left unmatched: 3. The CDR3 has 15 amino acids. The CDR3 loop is CASSNGTGDTGELFF. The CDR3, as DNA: TGTGCCAGCAGTAACGGGACAGGGGACACCGGGGAGCTGTTTTTT.

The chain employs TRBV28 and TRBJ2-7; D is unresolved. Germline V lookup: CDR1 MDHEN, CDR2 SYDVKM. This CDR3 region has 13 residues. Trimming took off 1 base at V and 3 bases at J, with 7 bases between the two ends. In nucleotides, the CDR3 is TGTGCCAGCAGTTTATTCGCAGACTACGAGCAGTACTTC. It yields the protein CASSLFADYEQYF. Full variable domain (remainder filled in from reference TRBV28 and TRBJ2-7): DVKVTQSSRYLVKRTGEKVFLECVQDMDHENMFWYRQDPGLGLRLIYFSYDVKMKEKGDIPEGYSVSREKKERFSLILESASTNQTSMYLCASSLFADYEQYFGPGTRLTVT.

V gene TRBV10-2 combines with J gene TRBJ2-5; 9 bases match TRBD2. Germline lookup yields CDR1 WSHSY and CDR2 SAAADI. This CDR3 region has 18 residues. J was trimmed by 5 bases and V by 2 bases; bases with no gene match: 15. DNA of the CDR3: TGCGCCAGCAGTGAGGCTGGGAGAAGCGGGGGGTTTAGTGAGACCCAGTACTTC. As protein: CASSEAGRSGGFSETQYF.

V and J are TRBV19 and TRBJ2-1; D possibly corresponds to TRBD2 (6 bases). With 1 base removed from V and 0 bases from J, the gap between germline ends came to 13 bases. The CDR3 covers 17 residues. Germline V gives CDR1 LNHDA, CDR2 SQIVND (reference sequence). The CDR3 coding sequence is TGTGCCAGTAGTATAGCCACGGGGGTGAGCTCCTACAATGAGCAGTTCTTC. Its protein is CASSIATGVSSYNEQFF.

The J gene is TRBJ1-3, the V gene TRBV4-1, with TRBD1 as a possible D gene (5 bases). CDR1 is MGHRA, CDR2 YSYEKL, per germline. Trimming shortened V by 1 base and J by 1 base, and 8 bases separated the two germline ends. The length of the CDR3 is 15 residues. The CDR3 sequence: CASSQVPGSGNTIYF. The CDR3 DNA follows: TGCGCCAGCAGCCAAGTTCCAGGGTCTGGAAACACCATATATTTT.

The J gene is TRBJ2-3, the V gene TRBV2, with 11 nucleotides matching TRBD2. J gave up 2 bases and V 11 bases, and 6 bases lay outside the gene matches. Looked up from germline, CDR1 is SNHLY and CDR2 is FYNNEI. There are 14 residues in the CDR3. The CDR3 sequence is CAGRLAGITDTQYF. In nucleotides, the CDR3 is TGTGCCGGCCGACTAGCGGGAATCACAGATACGCAGTATTTT. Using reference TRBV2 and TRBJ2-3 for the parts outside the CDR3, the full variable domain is EPEVTQTPSHQVTQMGQEVILRCVPISNHLYFYWYRQILGQKVEFLVSFYNNEISEKSEIFDDQFSVERPDGSNFTLKIRSTKLEDSAMYFCAGRLAGITDTQYFGPGTRLTVL.

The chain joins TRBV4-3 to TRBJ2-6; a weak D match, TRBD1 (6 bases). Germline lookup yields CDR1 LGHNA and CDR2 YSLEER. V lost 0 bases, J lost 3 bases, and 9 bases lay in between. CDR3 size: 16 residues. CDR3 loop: CASSQEQGRGANVLTF. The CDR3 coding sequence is TGCGCCAGCAGCCAAGAACAGGGTCGTGGGGCCAACGTCCTGACTTTC.

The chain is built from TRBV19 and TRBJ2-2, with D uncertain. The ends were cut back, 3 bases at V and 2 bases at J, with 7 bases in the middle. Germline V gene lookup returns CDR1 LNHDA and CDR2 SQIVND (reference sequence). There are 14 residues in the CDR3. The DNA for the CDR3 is TGTGCCAGTAGTATTACAGAAAACACCGGGGAGCTGTTTTTT. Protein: CASSITENTGELFF.